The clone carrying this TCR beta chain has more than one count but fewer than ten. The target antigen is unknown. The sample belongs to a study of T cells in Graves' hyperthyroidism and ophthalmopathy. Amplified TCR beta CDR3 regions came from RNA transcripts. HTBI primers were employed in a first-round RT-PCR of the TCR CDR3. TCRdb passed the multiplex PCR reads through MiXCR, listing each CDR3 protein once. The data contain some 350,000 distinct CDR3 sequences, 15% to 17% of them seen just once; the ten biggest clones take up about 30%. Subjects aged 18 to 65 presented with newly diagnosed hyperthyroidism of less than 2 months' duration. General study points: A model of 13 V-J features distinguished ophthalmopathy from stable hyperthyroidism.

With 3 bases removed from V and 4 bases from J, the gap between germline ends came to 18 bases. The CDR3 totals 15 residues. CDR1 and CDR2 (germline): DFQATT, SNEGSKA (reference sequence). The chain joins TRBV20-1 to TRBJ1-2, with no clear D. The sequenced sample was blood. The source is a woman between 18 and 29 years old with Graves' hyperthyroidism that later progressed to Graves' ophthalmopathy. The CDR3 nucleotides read TGCAGTGCTAGTGGCAGCCTAATGACCGGCTATGGCTACACCTTC. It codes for CSASGSLMTGYGYTF.